Each of the 23 T cell receptor beta chains below was sequenced from the same sample in a study of early stage breast cancer tumors. Only in-frame clones appear in the TCRdb table, and some are missing; sequencing was by immunoSEQ multiplex PCR. Counted here are about 51,000 clones, around 78% occurring once; the ten biggest clones make up 3% to 4%. The sequencing input was blood. The receptors come from a person aged 35-50 years with breast cancer.

The V call is TRBV6-5, the J call TRBJ1-1; no reliable D call. CDR3 length: 13 residues. Trimming took 8 bases from V and 4 from J, leaving 14 bases between them. Germline CDR1 MNHEY, CDR2 SVGAGI. The CDR3 spells CASVAWQSTEAFF. The CDR3 DNA reads TGTGCCAGCGTTGCCTGGCAGAGCACTGAAGCTTTCTTT.

This clone was seen just once. The chain couples TRBV7-9 to TRBJ2-3, with D uncertain. Trimming took 5 bases from V and 3 from J, leaving 21 bases between them. The CDR3 is 17 residues long. CDR1 and CDR2 (germline): SEHNR, FQNEAQ (reference sequence). The CDR3 loop reads CASSTGRSSSATDTQYF. CDR3 sequence (DNA): TGTGCCAGCAGCACTGGGCGCTCGAGCTCAGCGACAGATACGCAGTATTTT.

This clone showed up just once. This chain joins TRBV30 and TRBJ2-7; 7 bases map to TRBD2. The CDR3 runs 16 residues. Trimming took 3 bases from V and 4 from J; bases not matched to a gene: 15. From germline, CDR1 is GTSNPN and CDR2 SVGIG (reference sequence). This CDR3 reads CAWRPPGGIRRYEQYF. DNA of the CDR3: TGTGCCTGGAGACCCCCGGGGGGAATTCGTCGGTACGAGCAGTACTTC.

The rearrangement joins TRBV11-2 to TRBJ2-5, with D perhaps TRBD2 (6 bases). Trimming shortened V by 6 bases and J by 9 bases, and 17 bases separated the two germline ends. This CDR3 is 13 amino acids long. CDR1 is SGHAT and CDR2 is FQNNGV in the germline V gene. DNA for the CDR3: TGTGCCAGCAGTCCAATAGCGGAGGGGTCCCAGTACTTC. The encoded protein is CASSPIAEGSQYF. Drawing the rest from reference TRBV11-2 and TRBJ2-5, the complete variable domain is EAGVAQSPRYKIIEKRQSVAFWCNPISGHATLYWYQQILGQGPKLLIQFQNNGVVDDSQLPKDRFSAERLKGVDSTLKIQPAKLEDSAVYLCASSPIAEGSQYFGPGTRLLVL.

The chain links TRBV5-1 to TRBJ1-4, with 7 bases identical to TRBD1. The J segment lost 3 bases and the V segment lost 4 bases, leaving 6 bases of the junction unmatched. Germline V lookup: CDR1 SGHRS, CDR2 YFSETQ. This CDR3 is 15 amino acids long. Here the CDR3 DNA reads TGCGCCAGCAGCCTTCAGGGGGGAGCTAATGAAAAACTGTTTTTT. Protein sequence: CASSLQGGANEKLFF.

This chain joins TRBV6-5 and TRBJ1-5; D call uncertain. The length of the CDR3 is 15 residues. CDR1 is MNHEY, CDR2 SVGAGI, per germline. Trimming pared 7 bases from V and 1 base from J, leaving 14 bases between. The DNA for the CDR3 is TGTGCCAGCACCCTGACGCGACAAAGCAATCAGCCCCAGCATTTT. As protein: CASTLTRQSNQPQHF.

V and J are TRBV14 and TRBJ2-1; the D gene is possibly TRBD2 (6 bases). V was shortened by 4 bases and J by 8 bases, with 21 bases between the two germline ends. The CDR3 totals 16 residues. Germline values: CDR1 SGHDN, CDR2 FVKESK. In nucleotides, the CDR3 is TGTGCCAGCAGCCCCGACGGGCGGGGCAGGGTGGATGAGCAGTTCTTC. It yields the protein CASSPDGRGRVDEQFF.

V gene TRBV12-2 combines with J gene TRBJ1-4; the table's D call, TRBD1, was not checked against the DNA. TRBV12-2 is designated a pseudogene. This CDR3 has 16 amino acids. The CDR3 DNA follows: TGTGCAAGTCGCTTAGCTCCAGGGGGCTCTAATGAAAAACTGTTTTTT. Translating gives CASRLAPGGSNEKLFF.

The V and J genes are TRBV2 and TRBJ2-1; D gene unclear. This CDR3 has 16 amino acids. Trimming stripped 2 bases from V and 2 bases from J, with 13 bases between. The germline V gene encodes CDR1 SNHLY and CDR2 FYNNEI. The CDR3 reads CASSELAQSTYNEQFF. CDR3 DNA sequence: TGTGCCAGCAGTGAATTAGCCCAAAGTACCTACAATGAGCAGTTCTTC.

The chain links TRBV11-2 to TRBJ2-7; possibly TRBD2 for D (5 bases). The CDR3 runs to 13 residues. Trimming stripped 5 bases from V and 0 bases from J, with 8 bases between. Germline V gene sequence: CDR1 SGHAT, CDR2 FQNNGV. CDR3 nucleotide sequence: TGTGCCAGCAGCCAGACTAACTCCTACGAGCAGTACTTC. This codes for CASSQTNSYEQYF. Full variable domain (rest looked up from reference TRBV11-2 and TRBJ2-7): EAGVAQSPRYKIIEKRQSVAFWCNPISGHATLYWYQQILGQGPKLLIQFQNNGVVDDSQLPKDRFSAERLKGVDSTLKIQPAKLEDSAVYLCASSQTNSYEQYFGPGTRLTVT.

The J gene is TRBJ1-2, the V gene TRBV9; 8 positions agree with TRBD1. Germline V gene lookup returns CDR1 SGDLS and CDR2 YYNGEE. V lost 0 bases and J lost 8; bases outside the gene matches: 3. CDR3 length equals 13 residues. The CDR3 nucleotides read TGTGCCAGCAGCGTAGAACAGGGGGGAGGCTACACCTTC. Amino acid sequence: CASSVEQGGGYTF.

This sequence joins TRBV19 and TRBJ2-2, with 10 bases fitting TRBD2. The CDR3 consists of 18 residues. Unmatched junction bases numbered 14, after V lost 4 bases and J lost 6 bases. Germline V gene data show CDR1 as LNHDA and CDR2 as SQIVND (reference sequence). The CDR3 DNA follows: TGTGCCAGTAGTACCGGCTCCTGGGGACTAGCGAGTTCCGGGGAGCTGTTTTTT. Protein sequence: CASSTGSWGLASSGELFF. The complete variable domain, with remaining parts taken from reference TRBV19 and TRBJ2-2, reads DGGITQSPKYLFRKEGQNVTLSCEQNLNHDAMYWYRQDPGQGLRLIYYSQIVNDFQKGDIAEGYSVSREKKESFPLTVTSAQKNPTAFYLCASSTGSWGLASSGELFFGEGSRLTVL.

This clone occurred once. This sequence joins TRBV5-8 and TRBJ2-3, with a possible D match to TRBD2 (6 bases). CDR3 length equals 14 residues. Germline lookup yields CDR1 SGHTS and CDR2 YDEGEE. Trimming removed 0 bases from V and 8 bases from J, with 13 bases in between. CDR3 DNA sequence: TGTGCCAGCAGCTTGGCGGCGGGGCGGGGTACGCAGTATTTT. This sequence encodes CASSLAAGRGTQYF.

The rearrangement joins TRBV4-1 to TRBJ2-7; D unclear. Trimming took off 0 bases at V and 4 bases at J, with 13 bases between the two ends. CDR1 is MGHRA and CDR2 is YSYEKL in the germline V gene. This CDR3 spans 15 amino acids. Here the CDR3 reads CASSQDQAKRYEQYF. CDR3 nucleotide sequence: TGCGCCAGCAGCCAAGACCAAGCGAAGAGGTACGAGCAGTACTTC.

CDR3 sequence: CASSQDVRVNLVLGGGYTF. CDR3 coding DNA: TGCGCCAGCAGCCAAGATGTTCGCGTCAATTTAGTGTTGGGGGGCGGCTACACCTTC. The rearrangement links TRBV4-1 to TRBJ1-2, with D maybe TRBD1 (6 bases). Trimming cost V 0 bases and J 8 bases, with 28 bases left between them. The CDR3 has 19 amino acids. From germline, CDR1 is MGHRA and CDR2 YSYEKL.

CDR3 sequence reads: CASADRGILPSYEQYF. The CDR3 coding sequence is TGTGCCAGTGCGGACAGGGGGATACTCCCTTCCTACGAGCAGTACTTC. This rearrangement joins TRBV2 to TRBJ2-7, with 10 bases that match TRBD1. The CDR3 is 16 residues long. The germline V gene encodes CDR1 SNHLY and CDR2 FYNNEI. After removal of 9 bases from V and 1 base from J, the junction contained 12 bases not matched to a gene.

The rearrangement uses TRBV2 and TRBJ1-2; the D gene is possibly TRBD1 (6 bases). This CDR3 contains 14 residues. Germline CDR1 SNHLY, CDR2 FYNNEI. V gave up 5 bases and J gave up 0 bases, with 10 bases separating them. The CDR3 is CASSLGHPNYGYTF. The CDR3 DNA reads as TGTGCCAGCAGTCTGGGACACCCTAACTATGGCTACACCTTC.

This clone appeared once. J is TRBJ2-1 and V is TRBV7-9; 11 nucleotides line up with TRBD2. The CDR3 runs 16 residues. CDR1 SEHNR and CDR2 FQNEAQ come from the germline V gene (reference sequence). Trimming removed 8 bases from V and 8 bases from J; junction bases left unmatched: 14. CDR3 sequence reads: CASAPRRVAGGHEQFF. The CDR3 bases are TGTGCCAGCGCCCCCCGACGGGTAGCGGGAGGGCATGAGCAGTTCTTC.

The gene calls are TRBV7-2 and TRBJ2-7; 7 nucleotides agree with TRBD1. In germline, CDR1 is SGHTA, CDR2 FQGNSA. Unmatched junction bases numbered 6, after V lost 0 bases and J lost 4 bases. This CDR3 contains 15 residues. The CDR3 DNA reads TGTGCCAGCAGCTTAGCCCCCGGGACAGCTTACGAGCAGTACTTC. Translated: CASSLAPGTAYEQYF.

The chain has TRBV5-5 and TRBJ2-1; no reliable D call. The CDR3 runs 15 residues. Germline V CDR1 and CDR2: SGHKS, YYEKEE (reference sequence). V lost 0 bases to trimming and J lost 5 bases, with 12 bases between them. CDR3 sequence reads: CASSLGFSQDNEQFF. DNA for the CDR3: TGTGCCAGCAGCTTGGGCTTCTCCCAGGACAATGAGCAGTTCTTC.

This clone was seen only a few times. V gene TRBV4-1 combines with J gene TRBJ1-5; unclear D gene. This CDR3 comprises 14 residues. V dropped 4 bases and J dropped 0 bases, with 7 bases sitting between them. Per the germline V gene, CDR1 is MGHRA and CDR2 is YSYEKL. The CDR3 sequence is CASSLQLSNQPQHF. The CDR3 coding sequence is TGCGCCAGCAGCCTCCAGCTTAGCAATCAGCCCCAGCATTTT.

The chain recombines TRBV6-6 with TRBJ1-4, with TRBD1 matching over 11 bases. Trimming took 4 bases from V and 7 from J; bases not matched to a gene: 2. Looked up from germline, CDR1 is MNHNY and CDR2 is SVGAGI (reference sequence). The CDR3 consists of 14 residues. The chain's CDR3 is CASSSGTGGEKLFF. CDR3 bases: TGTGCCAGCAGTTCCGGGACAGGGGGTGAAAAACTGTTTTTT.

This chain uses TRBV7-8 with TRBJ2-7; D is ambiguous. From germline, CDR1 is SGHVS and CDR2 FQNEAQ. The CDR3 spans 15 residues. V was trimmed by 5 bases and J by 0 bases, leaving 14 bases between them. The DNA for the CDR3 is TGTGCCAGCAGCCCGAGCCATGTTTCCTCCTACGAGCAGTACTTC. Translating it yields CASSPSHVSSYEQYF.